One and the same sample provided the 21 T cell receptor beta chains below, sequenced in a study of CD8 T cells in ankylosing spondylitis. A single record per CDR3 protein comes from TCRdb applying MiXCR to the 5' RACE reads. The sample consists of roughly 250,000 distinct CDR3 sequences, 8.6% of them appearing once. Sequenced input: blood, either unsorted or a sorted T cell fraction (not recorded which). The receptor source for this set is a male donor with ankylosing spondylitis or in good health (not recorded which).

This clonotype was seen only a few times. The chain employs TRBV3-1 and TRBJ2-7; TRBD2 matches at 13 bases. Unmatched junction bases numbered 8, after V lost 1 base and J lost 2 bases. The germline CDR1 and CDR2 sequences are LGHDT and YNNKEL (reference sequence). CDR3 length equals 18 residues. CDR3 amino acids: CASSQADGTSGVAYEQYF. CDR3 nucleotide sequence: TGTGCCAGCAGCCAAGCGGATGGGACTAGCGGGGTCGCCTACGAGCAGTACTTC.

This clonotype occurred many times. The chain links TRBV2 to TRBJ2-5, with TRBD1 matching 7 bases. Germline trimming cut 8 bases from V and 1 base from J; bases unmatched to any gene: 13. CDR3 size: 16 residues. Germline V lookup: CDR1 SNHLY, CDR2 FYNNEI. The CDR3 reads CASCLHPGQAQETQYF. CDR3 coding DNA: TGTGCCAGCTGCCTACACCCCGGACAGGCCCAAGAGACCCAGTACTTC.

This clonotype appeared many times. The V gene is TRBV18, the J gene TRBJ2-5; TRBD1 matches at 7 bases. The CDR3 sequence is 15 residues long. Germline V gene sequence: CDR1 KGHSH, CDR2 LQKENI. V gave up 4 bases and J gave up 5 bases; unmatched junction bases: 10. The CDR3 DNA reads as TGTGCCAGCTCACAGGTACAGGGGAGAGCGGAGACCCAGTACTTC. Translated: CASSQVQGRAETQYF.

This clonotype showed up many times. This rearrangement joins TRBV6-1 to TRBJ1-4; no clear D. Trimming cost V 2 bases and J 8 bases, with 9 bases left between them. CDR3 length: 13 residues. Germline V lookup: CDR1 MNHNS, CDR2 SASEGT. This chain's CDR3 is CASSERESEKLFF. CDR3 DNA sequence: TGTGCCAGCAGTGAACGGGAATCGGAAAAACTGTTTTTT.

Ten or more counts support this clonotype. This rearrangement joins TRBV7-2 to TRBJ1-2, with a tentative D call TRBD1 (6 bases). V lost 8 bases, J lost 4 bases, and 14 bases lay in between. CDR1 SGHTA and CDR2 FQGNSA come from the germline V gene. The CDR3 is 13 residues long. The CDR3: CASATGHIYGYTF. Here the CDR3 DNA reads TGTGCCAGCGCCACGGGACACATCTATGGCTACACCTTC.

The genes are TRBV5-4 and TRBJ2-1; no definite D call. The CDR3 covers 14 residues. V was shortened by 0 bases and J by 6 bases, with 10 bases between the two germline ends. Germline loops: CDR1 SGHNT, CDR2 YYREEE (reference sequence). The CDR3 DNA is TGTGCCAGCAGCTTGGTCGGTCCCGGCAATGAGCAGTTCTTC. Amino acids: CASSLVGPGNEQFF.

This clonotype showed up just a few times. V usage is TRBV18 and J usage is TRBJ1-1; 10 positions agree with TRBD1. V dropped 2 bases and J dropped 4; count of bases not matched to a gene: 10. The CDR3 is 17 residues long. Per germline, CDR1 KGHSH and CDR2 LQKENI. The CDR3: CASSPSVRQGASTEAFF. CDR3 nucleotides: TGTGCCAGCTCACCATCGGTGAGACAGGGGGCAAGCACTGAAGCTTTCTTT.

This clonotype was detected many times. This chain links TRBV20-1 with TRBJ2-5; 14 bases are shared with TRBD2. The CDR3 contains 17 residues. Germline V CDR1 and CDR2: DFQATT, SNEGSKA (reference sequence). J was trimmed by 6 bases and V by 4 bases; bases with no gene match: 13. DNA of the CDR3: TGCAGTGCTATAGCTTATTCCGGGACTAGCGGGAGTAAGACCCAGTACTTC. Its protein product is CSAIAYSGTSGSKTQYF.

This clonotype was seen repeatedly, ten times or more. The chain has TRBV20-1 and TRBJ1-1, with 7 bases that match TRBD1. The CDR3 contains 14 residues. Germline values: CDR1 DFQATT, CDR2 SNEGSKA (reference sequence). Trimming took 6 bases from V and 3 from J; bases not matched to a gene: 10. CDR3 nucleotides: TGCAGTGCAGACCTCGTCAGGGGGGACACTGAAGCTTTCTTT. Translation: CSADLVRGDTEAFF.

The chain couples TRBV28 to TRBJ2-2, with D possibly TRBD1 on 6 matching bases. Trimming stripped 10 bases from V and 1 base from J, with 25 bases between. Per the germline V gene, CDR1 is MDHEN and CDR2 is SYDVKM. The CDR3 covers 18 residues. The CDR3 reads CAMGSGFLGTKNTGELFF. The CDR3 DNA reads as TGTGCCATGGGCTCCGGGTTCCTCGGGACAAAGAACACCGGGGAGCTGTTTTTT.

This clonotype was seen many times. V gene TRBV5-1 combines with J gene TRBJ1-5; D not resolved. Germline lookup yields CDR1 SGHRS and CDR2 YFSETQ. This CDR3 has 14 residues. Trimming pared 1 base from V and 2 bases from J, leaving 7 bases between. CDR3 in DNA: TGCGCCAGCAGCTTGCCAGGAGGCAATCAGCCCCAGCATTTT. It specifies CASSLPGGNQPQHF.

The sample holds many counts of this clonotype. V usage is TRBV10-3 and J usage is TRBJ1-3, with TRBD1 identical over 8 bases. The length of the CDR3 is 14 residues. V gave up 6 bases and J gave up 3 bases; unmatched junction bases: 4. Germline V gene lookup returns CDR1 ENHRY and CDR2 SYGVKD. The CDR3 DNA reads TGTGCCATCAGGCCGACAGGGGATGGAAACACCATATATTTT. The encoded protein is CAIRPTGDGNTIYF.

This clonotype was detected a few times. The chain employs TRBV5-5 and TRBJ2-7; D unresolved. The CDR3 sequence is 15 residues long. Germline V gene data show CDR1 as SGHKS and CDR2 as YYEKEE (reference sequence). V gave up 5 bases and J gave up 2 bases, with 17 bases separating them. CDR3 nucleotides: TGTGCCAGCAGAACTGGCCTGCTAGGTGCCTACGAGCAGTACTTC. Protein: CASRTGLLGAYEQYF.

This clonotype showed up many times. The chain combines TRBV24-1 with TRBJ2-1, with D perhaps assigned TRBD1 or TRBD2 (5 bases each). Germline V gene sequence: CDR1 KGHDR, CDR2 SFDVKD. Trimming removed 3 bases at V and 4 bases at J, with 12 bases between. The CDR3 length is 15 residues. CDR3 region: CATSDARWGYNEQFF. Written as DNA, the CDR3 is TGTGCCACCAGTGATGCCCGGTGGGGGTACAATGAGCAGTTCTTC.

This clonotype was seen repeatedly, ten times or more. This chain connects TRBV7-6 to TRBJ2-2; a possible D gene is TRBD1 (6 bases). The germline CDR1 and CDR2 sequences are SGHVS and FNYEAQ. The CDR3 spans 15 residues. Trimming pared 2 bases from V and 3 bases from J, leaving 10 bases between. The CDR3 nucleotides are TGTGCCAGCAGCTTAAGCAGGGGATACACCGGGGAGCTGTTTTTT. Amino acid sequence: CASSLSRGYTGELFF.

The chain links TRBV6-2 or TRBV6-3 to TRBJ2-3, with D possibly TRBD1 on 6 matching bases. The germline V gene has CDR1 MNHEY and CDR2 SVGEGT. This CDR3 has 15 amino acids. With 4 bases removed from V and 5 bases from J, the gap between germline ends came to 16 bases. The CDR3 sequence is CASSSGTSRGDTQYF. CDR3 coding DNA: TGTGCCAGCAGTTCCGGGACAAGTAGGGGAGATACGCAGTATTTT.

In this sample, this clonotype turned up a few times. The CDR3 DNA follows: TGCGCCAGCAGCTTGGGGGACAGGAACTATGGCTACACCTTC. This gives the protein CASSLGDRNYGYTF. The V call is TRBV5-1, the J call TRBJ1-2; 8 nucleotides agree with TRBD1. The CDR3 sequence is 14 residues long. The V gene end was trimmed by 0 bases and the J gene end by 2 bases; junction bases not matched to a gene: 0. CDR1 is SGHRS, CDR2 YFSETQ, per germline.

The chain couples TRBV18 to TRBJ2-1; a possible D gene is TRBD1 (6 bases). Germline V gene sequence: CDR1 KGHSH, CDR2 LQKENI. The CDR3 length is 12 residues. The germline V and J ends were trimmed by 2 bases and 9 bases, with 8 bases remaining between them. This chain's CDR3 is CASSPEGGEQFF. For the CDR3, the DNA is TGTGCCAGCTCACCAGAAGGGGGTGAGCAGTTCTTC.

This clonotype has at least ten counts. The CDR3 end shows no conserved phenylalanine or tryptophan, and so a read error is likely. V is TRBV4-3 and J is TRBJ2-3, with TRBD2 as a possible D gene (6 bases). CDR3 length: 15 residues. V was pared by 0 bases and J by 5 bases, with 12 bases between. Looked up from germline, CDR1 is LGHNA and CDR2 is YSLEER. The DNA for the CDR3 is TGCGCCAGCAGCCAAGACGGGACTCGCGAAGATACGCAGTATATT. It translates to CASSQDGTREDTQYI.

J is TRBJ2-5 and V is TRBV20-1; 14 bases align to TRBD2. The germline gives CDR1 DFQATT, CDR2 SNEGSKA (reference sequence). Losses at the gene ends were 6 bases for V and 1 base for J; bases not matched to a gene: 4. This CDR3 is 15 amino acids long. The CDR3 DNA reads as TGCAGTGCGGATGGACTAGCGGGAGGCCAAGAGACCCAGTACTTC. This codes for CSADGLAGGQETQYF.

V gene TRBV19 combines with J gene TRBJ1-1; D is ambiguous. V lost 1 base and J 6 bases, leaving 9 bases between the germline ends. This CDR3 spans 13 amino acids. Germline CDR1 LNHDA, CDR2 SQIVND (reference sequence). The CDR3 loop reads CASSIGSSAEAFF. The CDR3 DNA sequence: TGTGCCAGTAGTATAGGGTCCAGTGCTGAAGCTTTCTTT.